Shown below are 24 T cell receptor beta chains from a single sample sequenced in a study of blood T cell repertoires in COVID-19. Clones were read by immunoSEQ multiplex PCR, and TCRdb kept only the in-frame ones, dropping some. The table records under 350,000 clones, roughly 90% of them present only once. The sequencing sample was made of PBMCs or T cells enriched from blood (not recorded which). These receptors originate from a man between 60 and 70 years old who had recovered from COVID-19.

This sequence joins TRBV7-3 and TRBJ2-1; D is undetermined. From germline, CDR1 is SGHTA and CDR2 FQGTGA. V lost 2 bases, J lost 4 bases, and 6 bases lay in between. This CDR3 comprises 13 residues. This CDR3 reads CASSLSHYNEQFF. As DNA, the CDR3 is TGTGCCAGCAGCTTATCCCATTACAATGAGCAGTTCTTC.

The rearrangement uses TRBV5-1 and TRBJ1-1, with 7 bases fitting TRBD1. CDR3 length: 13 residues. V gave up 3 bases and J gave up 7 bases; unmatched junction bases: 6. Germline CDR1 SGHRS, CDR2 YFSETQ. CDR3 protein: CASSYGTVNEAFF. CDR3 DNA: TGCGCCAGCAGCTACGGGACAGTTAATGAAGCTTTCTTT.

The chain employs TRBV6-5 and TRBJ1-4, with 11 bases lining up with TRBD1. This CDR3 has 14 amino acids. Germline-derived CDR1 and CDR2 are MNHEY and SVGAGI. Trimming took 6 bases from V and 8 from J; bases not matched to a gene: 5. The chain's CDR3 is CASRPRTGGEKLFF. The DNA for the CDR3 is TGTGCCAGCAGGCCCAGGACAGGGGGCGAAAAACTGTTTTTT.

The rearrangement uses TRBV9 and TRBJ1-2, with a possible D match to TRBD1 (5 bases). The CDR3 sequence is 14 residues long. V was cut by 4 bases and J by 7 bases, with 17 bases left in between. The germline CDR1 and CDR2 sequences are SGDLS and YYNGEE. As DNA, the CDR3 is TGTGCCAGCAGCCCCACGGGACGCGGGGGTGGCTACACCTTC. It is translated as CASSPTGRGGGYTF.

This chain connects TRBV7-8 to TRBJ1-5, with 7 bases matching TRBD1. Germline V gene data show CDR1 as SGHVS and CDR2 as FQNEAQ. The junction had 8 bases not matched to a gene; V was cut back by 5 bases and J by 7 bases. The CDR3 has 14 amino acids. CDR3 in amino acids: CASSPTRQGQPQHF. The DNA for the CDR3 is TGTGCCAGCAGCCCCACAAGACAGGGCCAGCCCCAGCATTTT. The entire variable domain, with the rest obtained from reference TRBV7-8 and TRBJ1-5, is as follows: GAGVSQSPRYKVAKRGQDVALRCDPISGHVSLFWYQQALGQGPEFLTYFQNEAQLDKSGLPSDRFFAERPEGSVSTLKIQRTQQEDSAVYLCASSPTRQGQPQHFGDGTRLSIL.

The CDR3 is CASSLDRDGNTIYF. In DNA form, the CDR3 reads TGTGCCAGCAGTTTGGACAGGGATGGAAACACCATATATTTT. This sequence joins TRBV7-9 and TRBJ1-3; TRBD1 matches at 8 bases. There are 14 residues in the CDR3. Per the germline V gene, CDR1 is SEHNR and CDR2 is FQNEAQ (reference sequence). V dropped 6 bases and J dropped 3; count of bases not matched to a gene: 4.

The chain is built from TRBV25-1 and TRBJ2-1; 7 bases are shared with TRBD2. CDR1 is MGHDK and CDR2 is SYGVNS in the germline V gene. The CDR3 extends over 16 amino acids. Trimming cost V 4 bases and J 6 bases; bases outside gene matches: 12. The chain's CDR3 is CASSARGGGSVNEQFF. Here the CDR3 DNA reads TGTGCCAGCAGTGCTCGGGGCGGGGGAAGTGTCAATGAGCAGTTCTTC.

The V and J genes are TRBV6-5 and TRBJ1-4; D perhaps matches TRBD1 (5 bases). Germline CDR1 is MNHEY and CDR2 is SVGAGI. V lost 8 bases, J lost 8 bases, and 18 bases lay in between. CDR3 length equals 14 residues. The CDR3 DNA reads TGTGCCAGCCGGGGGGGACCCCTAAGCGAAAAACTGTTTTTT. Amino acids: CASRGGPLSEKLFF.

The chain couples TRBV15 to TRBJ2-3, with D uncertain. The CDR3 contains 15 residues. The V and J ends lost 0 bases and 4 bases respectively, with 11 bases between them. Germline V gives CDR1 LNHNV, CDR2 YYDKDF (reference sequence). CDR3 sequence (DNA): TGTGCCACCAGCAGAGAGTCGGTGTCCTCAGATACGCAGTATTTT. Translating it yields CATSRESVSSDTQYF.

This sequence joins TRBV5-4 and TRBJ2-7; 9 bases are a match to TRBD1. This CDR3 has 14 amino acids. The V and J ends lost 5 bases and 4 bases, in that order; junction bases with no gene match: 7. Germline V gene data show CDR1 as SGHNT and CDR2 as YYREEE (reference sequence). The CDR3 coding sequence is TGTGCCAGCAGAGACGGGACAGGGATATACGAGCAGTACTTC. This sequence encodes CASRDGTGIYEQYF.

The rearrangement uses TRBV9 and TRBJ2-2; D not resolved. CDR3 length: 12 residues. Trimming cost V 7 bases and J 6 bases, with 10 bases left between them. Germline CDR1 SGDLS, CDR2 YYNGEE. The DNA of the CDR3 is TGTGCCAGCGGCCAGTTCGCCGGGGAGCTGTTTTTT. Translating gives CASGQFAGELFF.

This CDR3 is CASSHSGLAGVGEQYF. The CDR3 nucleotides read TGTGCCAGCAGCCATAGCGGGCTAGCGGGAGTTGGCGAGCAGTACTTC. The V and J genes are TRBV11-3 and TRBJ2-7, with TRBD2 identical over 10 bases. The junction had 13 bases not matched to a gene; V was cut back by 5 bases and J by 6 bases. This CDR3 comprises 16 residues. Germline CDR1 SGHNT, CDR2 YENEEA.

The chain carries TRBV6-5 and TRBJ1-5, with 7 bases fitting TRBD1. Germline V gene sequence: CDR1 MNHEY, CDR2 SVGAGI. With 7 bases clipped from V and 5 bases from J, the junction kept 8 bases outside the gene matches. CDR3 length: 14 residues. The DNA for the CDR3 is TGTGCCAGCACCGAAGGGGGCGGCTATCAGCCCCAGCATTTT. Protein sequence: CASTEGGGYQPQHF.

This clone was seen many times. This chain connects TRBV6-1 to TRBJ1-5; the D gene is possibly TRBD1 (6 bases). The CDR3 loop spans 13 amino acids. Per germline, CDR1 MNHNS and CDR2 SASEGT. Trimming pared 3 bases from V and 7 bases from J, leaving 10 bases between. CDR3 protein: CASSDGTQQPQHF. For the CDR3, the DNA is TGTGCCAGCAGTGATGGGACACAGCAGCCCCAGCATTTT.

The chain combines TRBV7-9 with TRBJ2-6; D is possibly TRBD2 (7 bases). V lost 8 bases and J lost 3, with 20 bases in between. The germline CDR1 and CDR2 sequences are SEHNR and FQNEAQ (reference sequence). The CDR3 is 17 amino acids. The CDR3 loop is CASSFPGGQHGANVLTF. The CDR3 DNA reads TGTGCCAGCTCCTTTCCCGGGGGGCAACATGGGGCCAACGTCCTGACTTTC.

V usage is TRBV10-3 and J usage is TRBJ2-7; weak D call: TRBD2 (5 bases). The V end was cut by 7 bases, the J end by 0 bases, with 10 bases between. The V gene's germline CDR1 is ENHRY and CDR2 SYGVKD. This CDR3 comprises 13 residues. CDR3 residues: CAITHRDSYEQYF. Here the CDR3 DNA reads TGTGCCATCACCCACCGGGACTCCTACGAGCAGTACTTC.

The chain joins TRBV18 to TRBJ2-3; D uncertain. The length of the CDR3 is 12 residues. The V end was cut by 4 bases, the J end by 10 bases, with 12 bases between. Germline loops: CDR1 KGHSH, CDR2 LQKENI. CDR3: CASSLREQAQYF. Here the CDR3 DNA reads TGTGCCAGCTCACTCCGAGAGCAGGCGCAGTATTTT.

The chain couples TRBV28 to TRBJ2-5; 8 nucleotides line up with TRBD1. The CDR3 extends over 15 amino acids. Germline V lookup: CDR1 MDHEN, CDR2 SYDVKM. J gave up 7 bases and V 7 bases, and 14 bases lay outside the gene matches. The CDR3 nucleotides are TGTGCCAGCACCCGACCAGGGGGCAGGGGTCGGACCCAGTACTTC. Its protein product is CASTRPGGRGRTQYF.

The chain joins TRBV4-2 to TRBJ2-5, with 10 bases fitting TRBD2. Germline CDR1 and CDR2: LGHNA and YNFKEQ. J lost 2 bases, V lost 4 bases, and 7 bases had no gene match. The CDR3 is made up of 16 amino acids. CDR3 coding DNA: TGTGCCAGCAGCCTTAGCGGGGGGACCGTTCAAGAGACCCAGTACTTC. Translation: CASSLSGGTVQETQYF.

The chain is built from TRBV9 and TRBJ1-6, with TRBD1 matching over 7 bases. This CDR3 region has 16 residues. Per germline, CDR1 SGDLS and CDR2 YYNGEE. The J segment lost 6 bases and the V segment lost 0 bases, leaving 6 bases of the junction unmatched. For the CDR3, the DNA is TGTGCCAGCAGCGTAGCTACCGGGACAGCTAATTCACCCCTCCACTTT. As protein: CASSVATGTANSPLHF.

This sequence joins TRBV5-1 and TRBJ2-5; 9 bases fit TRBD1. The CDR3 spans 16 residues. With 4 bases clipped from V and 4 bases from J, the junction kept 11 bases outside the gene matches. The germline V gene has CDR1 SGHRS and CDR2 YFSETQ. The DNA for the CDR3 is TGCGCCAGCAGCGCACTGACAGGGGGATCGGCAGAGACCCAGTACTTC. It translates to CASSALTGGSAETQYF.

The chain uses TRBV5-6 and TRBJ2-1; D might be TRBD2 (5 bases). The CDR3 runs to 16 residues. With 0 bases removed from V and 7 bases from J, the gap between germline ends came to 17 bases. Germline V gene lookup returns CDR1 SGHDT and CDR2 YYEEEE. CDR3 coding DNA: TGTGCCAGCAGCTTGGCCGGAGGACTCCTCGGAAATGAGCAGTTCTTC. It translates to CASSLAGGLLGNEQFF.

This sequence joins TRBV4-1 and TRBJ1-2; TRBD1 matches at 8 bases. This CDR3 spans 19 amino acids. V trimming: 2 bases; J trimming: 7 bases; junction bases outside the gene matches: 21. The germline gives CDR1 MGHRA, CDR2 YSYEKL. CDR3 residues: CASSQKIGPATGQAVGYTF. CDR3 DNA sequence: TGCGCCAGCAGCCAAAAGATTGGGCCCGCTACGGGACAGGCGGTTGGCTACACCTTC.

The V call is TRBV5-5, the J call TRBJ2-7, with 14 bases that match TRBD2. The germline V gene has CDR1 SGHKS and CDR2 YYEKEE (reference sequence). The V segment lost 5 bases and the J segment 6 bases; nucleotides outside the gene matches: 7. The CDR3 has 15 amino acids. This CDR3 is CASSPTSGGAGEQYF. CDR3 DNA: TGTGCCAGCAGTCCGACTAGCGGGGGGGCCGGCGAGCAGTACTTC.